Following are 28 T cell receptor beta chains from one sample sequenced in a study of PD-1 blockade in classical Hodgkin lymphoma. Produced via immunoSEQ multiplex PCR; TCRdb's table is partial and in-frame only. The sample yields about 15,000 clones, 55% to 70% seen once. Every one of the patients relapsed after autologous stem cell transplantation (brentuximab vedotin exposure was variable). Sample: peripheral blood mononuclear cells (PBMCs), taken at baseline. All receptors come from a human donor with classical Hodgkin lymphoma.

This clone was found a few times. V is TRBV27 and J is TRBJ2-7; 8 positions agree with TRBD1. CDR1 is MNHEY and CDR2 is SMNVEV in the germline V gene (reference sequence). CDR3 length equals 14 residues. V dropped 5 bases and J dropped 6; count of bases not matched to a gene: 9. This CDR3 is CASSAYTTGGEQYF. The CDR3 bases are TGTGCCAGCAGTGCATACACTACAGGGGGCGAGCAGTACTTC.

The chain recombines TRBV28 with TRBJ2-7; no reliable D call. V lost 6 bases and J lost 9, with 27 bases in between. Germline V gives CDR1 MDHEN, CDR2 SYDVKM. The CDR3 consists of 16 residues. CDR3 amino acids: CASSPHMVGDGSGQYF. CDR3 DNA sequence: TGTGCCAGCAGCCCCCACATGGTTGGCGATGGTAGTGGGCAGTACTTC.

The chain joins TRBV6-1 to TRBJ2-2, with 11 bases identical to TRBD2. The CDR3 sequence is 19 residues long. V lost 1 base and J lost 4; bases outside the gene matches: 11. Germline V gene lookup returns CDR1 MNHNS and CDR2 SASEGT. The CDR3 here is CASSEEALAGAGGTGELFF. The CDR3 nucleotides read TGTGCCAGCAGTGAAGAGGCACTAGCGGGAGCGGGAGGCACCGGGGAGCTGTTTTTT.

In its sample, this clone is large. This chain uses TRBV6-5 with TRBJ1-1, with TRBD1 identical over 8 bases. The ends lost 7 bases at V and 5 bases at J; junction bases unmatched: 3. Germline V gene data show CDR1 as MNHEY and CDR2 as SVGAGI. CDR3 length: 12 residues. This CDR3 reads CASMRQGTEAFF. The CDR3 DNA sequence: TGTGCCAGCATGCGACAGGGGACTGAAGCTTTCTTT.

This clone occurred a few times. V and J are TRBV27 and TRBJ1-2; 12 positions agree with TRBD1. This CDR3 comprises 15 residues. V was pared by 0 bases and J by 7 bases, with 3 bases of the junction left unmatched. Germline lookup yields CDR1 MNHEY and CDR2 SMNVEV (reference sequence). As DNA, the CDR3 is TGTGCCAGCAGTTTATCGGGACAGGGGGCGCTTGGCTACACCTTC. Encoded protein: CASSLSGQGALGYTF.

The gene calls are TRBV2 and TRBJ2-5; 10 nucleotides line up with TRBD2. The J call may be faulty, since TRBJ2-7 better matches the DNA end. Germline V CDR1 and CDR2: SNHLY, FYNNEI. The length of the CDR3 is 17 residues. The CDR3 spells CASIRGTSASTLIEQYF. The CDR3 DNA reads as TGTGCCAGCATAAGAGGGACTAGCGCCTCGACTTTAATCGAGCAGTACTTC.

V is TRBV28 and J is TRBJ2-1; 7 bases fit TRBD2. The junction had 15 bases not matched to a gene; V was cut back by 8 bases and J by 5 bases. The germline V gene encodes CDR1 MDHEN and CDR2 SYDVKM. This CDR3 is 16 amino acids long. CDR3 nucleotides: TGTGCCAGCCGGATATATTCTGGACTAGTCCACAATGAGCAGTTCTTC. This codes for CASRIYSGLVHNEQFF.

Here the CDR3 reads CASSLSRGRARTSDSYEQYF. CDR3 bases: TGTGCCAGCAGCTTAAGTCGGGGCAGGGCGAGGACTAGCGACTCCTACGAGCAGTACTTC. The rearrangement uses TRBV13 and TRBJ2-7, with TRBD2 matching 9 bases. The J segment lost 0 bases and the V segment lost 2 bases, leaving 17 bases of the junction unmatched. Germline-derived CDR1 and CDR2 are PRHDT and FYEKMQ (reference sequence). The CDR3 has 20 residues.

V is TRBV7-9 and J is TRBJ2-7; TRBD1 matches at 7 bases. CDR3 length: 15 residues. Per germline, CDR1 SEHNR and CDR2 FQNEAQ (reference sequence). Trimming cost V 3 bases and J 2 bases; bases outside gene matches: 7. The CDR3 sequence is CASSLTGMKTYEQYF. The CDR3, as DNA: TGTGCCAGCAGCTTGACAGGGATGAAGACCTACGAGCAGTACTTC.

This clone was detected a few times. The chain uses TRBV6-1 and TRBJ1-4, with D possibly TRBD1 on 5 matching bases. The CDR3 has 16 residues. Trimming removed 4 bases at V and 7 bases at J, with 19 bases between. Per germline, CDR1 MNHNS and CDR2 SASEGT. This chain's CDR3 is CASSATGTPAPEKLFF. The CDR3 region has the DNA TGTGCCAGCAGTGCTACTGGGACCCCCGCCCCTGAAAAACTGTTTTTT.

V is TRBV21-1 and J is TRBJ2-2; the table's D call TRBD2 went unverified against the DNA. TRBV21-1 is an annotated pseudogene. The CDR3 is 18 amino acids. In DNA form, the CDR3 reads TGTGCCAGCAGCAAAAAGAGCGGGAGGGCCCCGAACACCGGGGAGCTGTTTTTT. This translates into CASSKKSGRAPNTGELFF.

This clone appeared a single time. This chain links TRBV28 with TRBJ1-2; no reliable D call. Trimming removed 3 bases from V and 5 bases from J, with 10 bases in between. CDR3 length: 13 residues. CDR1 and CDR2 (germline): MDHEN, SYDVKM. The CDR3 reads CASSLSVAYGYTF. The DNA for the CDR3 is TGTGCCAGCAGTTTGTCTGTCGCTTATGGCTACACCTTC.

V usage is TRBV11-3 and J usage is TRBJ2-1; TRBD2 matches at 7 bases. CDR1 and CDR2 from the germline V gene are SGHNT and YENEEA. The trim removed 0 bases at V and 3 bases at J, leaving 2 bases unmatched. CDR3 length equals 15 residues. Written as DNA, the CDR3 is TGTGCCAGCAGCTTAGACCAGCGGGGCTACAATGAGCAGTTCTTC. As protein: CASSLDQRGYNEQFF.

The chain uses TRBV5-6 and TRBJ2-5, with TRBD1 matching over 8 bases. Germline trimming cut 4 bases from V and 4 bases from J; bases unmatched to any gene: 12. The CDR3 length is 16 residues. Per the germline V gene, CDR1 is SGHDT and CDR2 is YYEEEE. The CDR3 sequence is CASSPLGQVGRETQYF. The CDR3 DNA reads as TGTGCCAGCAGCCCGTTGGGACAGGTAGGGCGAGAGACCCAGTACTTC.

The chain recombines TRBV11-3 with TRBJ2-3; D gene uncertain. The CDR3 contains 12 residues. The germline V gene has CDR1 SGHNT and CDR2 YENEEA. Trimming removed 0 bases from V and 12 bases from J, with 10 bases in between. The DNA of the CDR3 is TGTGCCAGCAGCTTAGAAGGTGGAGAACAGTATTTT. As protein: CASSLEGGEQYF.

J is TRBJ2-7 and V is TRBV7-9; 7 nucleotides align to TRBD1. CDR3 length: 15 residues. Germline CDR1 SEHNR, CDR2 FQNEAQ (reference sequence). V lost 1 base and J lost 0; bases outside the gene matches: 3. The CDR3 nucleotides are TGTGCCAGCAGCTTAGGTGGGACAGCCTCCTACGAGCAGTACTTC. It yields the protein CASSLGGTASYEQYF.

The sample holds a few counts of this clone. The chain links TRBV5-5 to TRBJ1-5; 9 bases align to TRBD1. With V trimmed by 5 bases and J by 4 bases, 1 base remained unmatched. The CDR3 contains 13 residues. Germline CDR1 reads SGHKS; CDR2 reads YYEKEE (reference sequence). CDR3 loop: CASSGQGNQPQHF. DNA for the CDR3: TGTGCCAGCAGTGGACAGGGGAATCAGCCCCAGCATTTT.

The chain is built from TRBV5-4 and TRBJ1-6; TRBD1 aligns across 7 bases. Germline V CDR1 and CDR2: SGHNT, YYREEE (reference sequence). The ends lost 3 bases at V and 6 bases at J; junction bases unmatched: 9. The CDR3 is 16 residues long. In nucleotides, the CDR3 is TGTGCCAGCAGCTCCTCCACGGACAGGACTAATTCACCCCTCCACTTT. Translation: CASSSSTDRTNSPLHF.

The gene calls are TRBV27 and TRBJ2-1; the D gene is possibly TRBD2 (6 bases). Trimming pared 1 base from V and 1 base from J, leaving 11 bases between. The CDR3 contains 16 residues. Germline CDR1 MNHEY, CDR2 SMNVEV (reference sequence). CDR3 coding DNA: TGTGCCAGCAGTTTATTTGGCGGGGCTTCCTACAATGAGCAGTTCTTC. Its protein is CASSLFGGASYNEQFF.

V and J are TRBV7-9 and TRBJ1-1; no definite D call. V lost 1 base to trimming and J lost 3 bases, with 9 bases between them. Germline CDR1 reads SEHNR; CDR2 reads FQNEAQ (reference sequence). This CDR3 contains 14 residues. In nucleotides, the CDR3 is TGTGCCAGCAGCTTAGAAGGCAGGTACACTGAAGCTTTCTTT. It yields the protein CASSLEGRYTEAFF.

This clone was seen just once. The chain links TRBV9 to TRBJ1-1; TRBD1 might be the D (5 bases). This CDR3 contains 15 residues. Trimming removed 0 bases from V and 8 bases from J, with 17 bases in between. Per germline, CDR1 SGDLS and CDR2 YYNGEE. This CDR3 reads CASSVAGGGTTEAFF. The CDR3, as DNA: TGTGCCAGCAGCGTAGCTGGGGGGGGGACTACCGAAGCTTTCTTT.

This clone has a handful of counts. This chain links TRBV4-2 with TRBJ2-5; 13 bases are a match to TRBD2. This CDR3 comprises 16 residues. The trim removed 3 bases at V and 5 bases at J, leaving 6 bases unmatched. Germline loops: CDR1 LGHNA, CDR2 YNFKEQ. The CDR3 DNA reads TGTGCCAGCAGCCACAATGGACTAGCGGGAGTGGAGACCCAGTACTTC. It specifies CASSHNGLAGVETQYF.

V gene TRBV4-1 combines with J gene TRBJ2-7; the match to TRBD1 covers 12 bases. The length of the CDR3 is 18 residues. CDR1 is MGHRA and CDR2 is YSYEKL in the germline V gene. V lost 1 base and J lost 5; bases outside the gene matches: 12. The CDR3 sequence: CASSQGAFPGQGANEQYF. The CDR3 DNA follows: TGCGCCAGCAGCCAAGGAGCATTCCCGGGACAGGGGGCCAACGAGCAGTACTTC.

This clone has only a few counts. This CDR3 reads CASSFWGGHEQYF. CDR3 in DNA: TGTGCCAGCAGCTTTTGGGGTGGGCACGAGCAGTACTTC. This rearrangement joins TRBV7-2 to TRBJ2-7; no firm D call. V gave up 3 bases and J gave up 5 bases, with 11 bases separating them. Germline V gene sequence: CDR1 SGHTA, CDR2 FQGNSA. The CDR3 runs to 13 residues.

By share, this clone ranks as large. Written as DNA, the CDR3 is TGTGCCAGCAGCCCTGGACTAGCGGGAGTATCGGTAGATACGCAGTATTTT. Translating it yields CASSPGLAGVSVDTQYF. This chain connects TRBV5-5 to TRBJ2-3, with 13 bases fitting TRBD2. The length of the CDR3 is 17 residues. Germline V gene sequence: CDR1 SGHKS, CDR2 YYEKEE (reference sequence). V was clipped by 4 bases and J by 5 bases; unmatched bases: 10.

The V call is TRBV9, the J call TRBJ2-1; 10 nucleotides line up with TRBD2. J gave up 10 bases and V 0 bases, and 7 bases lay outside the gene matches. The CDR3 contains 15 residues. CDR1 is SGDLS, CDR2 YYNGEE, per germline. The CDR3 DNA follows: TGTGCCAGCAGCGTAGATCTAGCGGGAGTGGGGGAGCAGTTCTTC. Translation gives CASSVDLAGVGEQFF. The whole variable domain, remainder taken from reference TRBV9 and TRBJ2-1, is DSGVTQTPKHLITATGQRVTLRCSPRSGDLSVYWYQQSLDQGLQFLIQYYNGEERAKGNILERFSAQQFPDLHSELNLSSLELGDSALYFCASSVDLAGVGEQFFGPGTRLTVL.

The rearrangement uses TRBV6-6 and TRBJ1-5; D may be TRBD1 (6 bases). The CDR3 covers 15 residues. Trimming stripped 6 bases from V and 0 bases from J, with 12 bases between. The germline V gene has CDR1 MNHNY and CDR2 SVGAGI (reference sequence). The CDR3 nucleotides are TGTGCCAGCAGACCACAGGGCATTAGCAATCAGCCCCAGCATTTT. Translation gives CASRPQGISNQPQHF.

The chain carries TRBV7-8 and TRBJ2-7; TRBD2 might be the D (5 bases). Germline CDR1 is SGHVS and CDR2 is FQNEAQ. The CDR3 contains 17 residues. The germline V and J ends were trimmed by 7 bases and 2 bases, with 24 bases remaining between them. The CDR3 loop reads CASNTPLSGLHTYEQYF. CDR3 nucleotide sequence: TGTGCCAGCAACACTCCTTTGAGCGGCTTGCATACCTACGAGCAGTACTTC.